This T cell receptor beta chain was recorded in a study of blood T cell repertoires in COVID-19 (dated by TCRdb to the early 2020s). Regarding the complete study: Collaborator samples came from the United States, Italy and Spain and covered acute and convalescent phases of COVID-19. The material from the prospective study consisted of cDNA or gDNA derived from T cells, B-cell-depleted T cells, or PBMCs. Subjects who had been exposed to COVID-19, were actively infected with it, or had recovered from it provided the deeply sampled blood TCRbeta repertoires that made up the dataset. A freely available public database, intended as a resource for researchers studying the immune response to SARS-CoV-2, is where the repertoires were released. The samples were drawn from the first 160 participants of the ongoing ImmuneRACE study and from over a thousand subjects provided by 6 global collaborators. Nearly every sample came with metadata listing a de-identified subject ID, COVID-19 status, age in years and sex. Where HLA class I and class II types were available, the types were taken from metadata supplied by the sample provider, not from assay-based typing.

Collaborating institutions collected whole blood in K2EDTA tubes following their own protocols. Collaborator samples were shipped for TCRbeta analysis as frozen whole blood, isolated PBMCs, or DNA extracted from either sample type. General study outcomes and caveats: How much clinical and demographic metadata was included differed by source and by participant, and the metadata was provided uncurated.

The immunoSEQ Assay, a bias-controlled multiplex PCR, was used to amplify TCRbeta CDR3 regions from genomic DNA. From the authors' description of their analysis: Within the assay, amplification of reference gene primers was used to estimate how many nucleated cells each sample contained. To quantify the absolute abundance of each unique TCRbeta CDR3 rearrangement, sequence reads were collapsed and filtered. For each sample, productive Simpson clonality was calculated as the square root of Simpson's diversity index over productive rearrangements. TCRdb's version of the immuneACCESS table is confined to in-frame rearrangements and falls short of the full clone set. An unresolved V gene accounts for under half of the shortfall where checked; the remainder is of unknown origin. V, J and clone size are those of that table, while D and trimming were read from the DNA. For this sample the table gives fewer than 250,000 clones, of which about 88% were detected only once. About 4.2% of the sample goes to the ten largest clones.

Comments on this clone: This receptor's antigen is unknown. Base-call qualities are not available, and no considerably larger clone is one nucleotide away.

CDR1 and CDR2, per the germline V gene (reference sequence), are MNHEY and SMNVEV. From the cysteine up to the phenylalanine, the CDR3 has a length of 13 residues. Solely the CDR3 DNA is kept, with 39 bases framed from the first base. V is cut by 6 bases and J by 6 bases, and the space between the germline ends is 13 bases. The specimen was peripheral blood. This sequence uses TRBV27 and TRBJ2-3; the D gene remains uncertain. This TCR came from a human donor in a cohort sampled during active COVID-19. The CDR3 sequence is CASSSSRHDTQYF. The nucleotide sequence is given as TGTGCCAGCAGCTCTTCGAGGCATGATACGCAGTATTTT.